The 27 T cell receptor beta chains listed next were all sequenced from one sample in a study of cytomegalovirus exposure and HLA in healthy donors (TCRdb year 2017). The method was the immunoSEQ multiplex PCR assay. The multiplex PCR relied on a mix of 60 forward primers for TCR Vbeta segments and 13 reverse primers for TCR Jbeta segments. TCRdb obtained this table from immuneACCESS and retained in-frame rearrangements with V and J assigned. These tables miss some clones; where compared with another copy, unresolved V genes account for less than half of the shortfall, and the remainder is unexplained. The sample table shows roughly 150,000 clones, and roughly 79% are seen once. The top ten clonotypes cover about 0.64% of the sample. The sequenced sample consisted of PBMCs. The receptors originated from a male donor in good health and CMV-seronegative.

This clone was seen once. DNA of the CDR3: TGTGCCAGCAGCGAGGGGACAGGGGCAACCTACGAGCAGTACTTC. Encoded protein: CASSEGTGATYEQYF. The J gene is TRBJ2-7, the V gene TRBV9, with TRBD1 matching 10 bases. Germline V gene lookup returns CDR1 SGDLS and CDR2 YYNGEE. V shed 3 bases, J shed 2 bases, and the junction held 5 bases outside the gene matches. There are 15 residues in the CDR3.

This chain links TRBV14 with TRBJ2-1; 14 bases align to TRBD2. Losses at the gene ends were 9 bases for V and 9 bases for J; bases not matched to a gene: 4. CDR3 length: 13 amino acids. Germline V gives CDR1 SGHDN, CDR2 FVKESK. In nucleotides, the CDR3 is TGTGCCAGTAGGACTAGCGGGGGGAGTGAGCAGTTCTTC. Translation gives CASRTSGGSEQFF.

The chain combines TRBV25-1 with TRBJ2-3; tentative D call: TRBD2 (6 bases). Germline-derived CDR1 and CDR2 are MGHDK and SYGVNS. V was trimmed by 0 bases and J by 4 bases, leaving 8 bases between them. CDR3 length: 14 residues. The CDR3 sequence is CASSEYREADTQYF. CDR3 nucleotide sequence: TGTGCCAGCAGTGAATACAGGGAGGCAGATACGCAGTATTTT.

This chain connects TRBV6-6 to TRBJ2-2, with 8 bases identical to TRBD2. The CDR3 spans 16 residues. From germline, CDR1 is MNHNY and CDR2 SVGAGI (reference sequence). After removal of 2 bases from V and 6 bases from J, the junction contained 8 bases not matched to a gene. The CDR3 DNA is TGTGCCAGCAGTTACGCGGGGGGCTTTGGGTCCGGGGAGCTGTTTTTT. This codes for CASSYAGGFGSGELFF.

V is TRBV5-1 and J is TRBJ1-4; TRBD1 is a possible D gene (6 bases). CDR1 is SGHRS, CDR2 YFSETQ, per germline. Between the trimmed V and J ends, which lost 2 bases and 4 bases, there was a span of 9 bases. The CDR3 spans 14 residues. The CDR3 nucleotides read TGCGCCAGCAGCTTTGGACAGCTTAATGAAAAACTGTTTTTT. This codes for CASSFGQLNEKLFF.

This sequence joins TRBV7-2 and TRBJ1-2, with 8 bases lining up with TRBD1. The length of the CDR3 is 15 residues. The junction had 8 bases not matched to a gene; V was cut back by 5 bases and J by 3 bases. CDR1 is SGHTA, CDR2 FQGNSA, per germline. In DNA, the CDR3 is TGTGCCAGCAGCAAAGGTCAGGGGGCAGACTATGGCTACACCTTC. Encoded protein: CASSKGQGADYGYTF.

The chain has TRBV5-6 and TRBJ2-3; 8 positions match TRBD2. The CDR3 spans 16 residues. Trimming removed 1 base from V and 3 bases from J; junction bases left unmatched: 7. Germline values: CDR1 SGHDT, CDR2 YYEEEE. The CDR3: CASSLRSGSLTDTQYF. For the CDR3, the DNA is TGTGCCAGCAGCTTGCGCAGCGGGAGTCTTACAGATACGCAGTATTTT. The variable domain in full, with the rest retrieved from reference TRBV5-6 and TRBJ2-3, is DAGVTQSPTHLIKTRGQQVTLRCSPKSGHDTVSWYQQALGQGPQFIFQYYEEEERQRGNFPDRFSGHQFPNYSSELNVNALLLGDSALYLCASSLRSGSLTDTQYFGPGTRLTVL.

The rearrangement links TRBV5-1 to TRBJ1-3; 9 bases line up with TRBD1. This CDR3 contains 15 residues. CDR1 and CDR2 (germline): SGHRS, YFSETQ. The junction had 5 bases not matched to a gene; V was cut back by 5 bases and J by 2 bases. The CDR3 loop reads CASSPDRGTGNTIYF. CDR3 bases: TGCGCCAGCAGTCCGGACAGGGGTACTGGAAACACCATATATTTT.

The gene calls are TRBV6-5 and TRBJ1-3; TRBD1 matches 7 bases. After removal of 7 bases from V and 9 bases from J, the junction contained 9 bases not matched to a gene. CDR3 length: 13 residues. Germline CDR1 and CDR2: MNHEY and SVGAGI. The CDR3 sequence: CASTVGQGGTIYF. The CDR3 DNA follows: TGTGCCAGCACCGTGGGGCAGGGGGGCACCATATATTTT.

V gene TRBV27 combines with J gene TRBJ1-5; D unclear. V lost 6 bases and J 4 bases, leaving 13 bases between the germline ends. Germline-derived CDR1 and CDR2 are MNHEY and SMNVEV (reference sequence). This CDR3 has 14 amino acids. CDR3 bases: TGTGCCAGCAGATCTACGGGTTTAAATCAGCCCCAGCATTTT. Translating gives CASRSTGLNQPQHF.

V gene TRBV7-9 combines with J gene TRBJ2-3; D gene unclear. This CDR3 is 13 amino acids long. The V end lost 5 bases, the J end lost 4 bases, and 10 bases lay between the germline ends. Germline loops: CDR1 SEHNR, CDR2 FQNEAQ (reference sequence). In DNA, the CDR3 is TGTGCCAGCAGCGCGGCCTGGGCAGATACGCAGTATTTT. Translation: CASSAAWADTQYF.

The chain is built from TRBV4-2 and TRBJ2-1, with 10 bases matching TRBD2. Germline V CDR1 and CDR2: LGHNA, YNFKEQ. V lost 4 bases, J lost 9 bases, and 3 bases stayed unmatched. The CDR3 sequence is 13 residues long. CDR3 in DNA: TGTGCCAGCAGCCTGCGACTAGCGGGTGAGCAGTTCTTC. Its protein product is CASSLRLAGEQFF.

The J gene is TRBJ2-5, the V gene TRBV4-3, with TRBD1 matching over 8 bases. Gene TRBJ2-7 matches the end of the DNA better, so the J call may be wrong. The CDR3 is 17 residues long. Per the germline V gene, CDR1 is LGHNA and CDR2 is YSLEER. The CDR3 DNA reads as TGCGCCAGCAGCCAAGATTCGGACAGGGTTAGATTCTACGAGCAGTACTTC. It encodes CASSQDSDRVRFYEQYF.

The V gene is TRBV5-4, the J gene TRBJ2-1, with D unresolved. Germline CDR1 is SGHNT and CDR2 is YYREEE (reference sequence). V lost 0 bases, J lost 7 bases, and 8 bases lay in between. This CDR3 comprises 13 residues. CDR3 DNA sequence: TGTGCCAGCAGCTTGGCTTCAGTTAATGAGCAGTTCTTC. Translation gives CASSLASVNEQFF.

The chain links TRBV15 to TRBJ1-2; no clear D gene. Trimming left V 0 bases short and J 4 bases short, with 15 bases between. The CDR3 consists of 16 residues. The germline V gene encodes CDR1 LNHNV and CDR2 YYDKDF (reference sequence). DNA for the CDR3: TGTGCCACCAGCAGAGATATTAGTACAGCCGCCTATGGCTACACCTTC. It codes for CATSRDISTAAYGYTF. Looking up the rest from reference TRBV15 and TRBJ1-2 gives the full variable domain: DAMVIQNPRYQVTQFGKPVTLSCSQTLNHNVMYWYQQKSSQAPKLLFHYYDKDFNNEADTPDNFQSRRPNTSFCFLDIRSPGLGDTAMYLCATSRDISTAAYGYTFGSGTRLTVV.

The chain couples TRBV7-8 to TRBJ2-1; 7 nucleotides agree with TRBD2. The CDR3 length is 16 residues. The V gene end was trimmed by 5 bases and the J gene end by 3 bases; junction bases not matched to a gene: 10. Germline V CDR1 and CDR2: SGHVS, FQNEAQ. The DNA of the CDR3 is TGTGCCAGCAGCCCCCAGGGCGGGGGATACTACAATGAGCAGTTCTTC. It encodes CASSPQGGGYYNEQFF.

J is TRBJ2-1 and V is TRBV5-4; 10 bases agree with TRBD1. CDR1 and CDR2 from the germline V gene are SGHNT and YYREEE (reference sequence). The CDR3 has 15 residues. The junction had 5 bases not matched to a gene; V was cut back by 2 bases and J by 6 bases. CDR3 bases: TGTGCCAGCAGCTTCCGACAGGGGGCTGCCAATGAGCAGTTCTTC. Residues: CASSFRQGAANEQFF.

This clone was counted between two and nine times. The V call is TRBV7-2, the J call TRBJ2-4, with D possibly TRBD2 on 7 matching bases. The CDR3 is made up of 14 amino acids. Trimming took off 5 bases at V and 9 bases at J, with 17 bases between the two ends. Germline V gives CDR1 SGHTA, CDR2 FQGNSA. The CDR3 sequence: CASSPSPGGGIQYF. CDR3 coding DNA: TGTGCCAGCAGCCCTAGTCCGGGGGGCGGCATTCAGTACTTC.

This chain links TRBV4-1 with TRBJ1-2, with D tentatively TRBD1 (5 bases). With 1 base removed from V and 1 base from J, the gap between germline ends came to 13 bases. CDR3 length: 16 residues. Per germline, CDR1 MGHRA and CDR2 YSYEKL. CDR3 amino acids: CASSQVSGTLNYGYTF. CDR3 DNA: TGCGCCAGCAGCCAAGTCTCGGGGACTCTTAACTATGGCTACACCTTC.

The chain has TRBV11-2 and TRBJ2-1, with 11 bases lining up with TRBD2. The CDR3 has 15 residues. Germline CDR1 SGHAT, CDR2 FQNNGV. V was clipped by 5 bases and J by 9 bases; unmatched bases: 9. The CDR3 spells CASSPTSGSHLEQFF. Written as DNA, the CDR3 is TGTGCCAGCAGCCCTACTAGCGGGAGCCATCTTGAGCAGTTCTTC.

As DNA, the CDR3 is TGCGCCAGCAGCCCGGGACTAGCGGTCCTGGGCTCCTACAATGAGCAGTTCTTC. Protein product: CASSPGLAVLGSYNEQFF. The V call is TRBV4-3, the J call TRBJ2-1, with 11 bases that match TRBD2. The CDR3 length is 18 residues. Trimming at V came to 4 bases and at J to 0 bases, leaving 8 bases not matched to a gene. CDR1 is LGHNA and CDR2 is YSLEER in the germline V gene.

This clone was picked up one time. V usage is TRBV27 and J usage is TRBJ2-7; 8 bases match TRBD1. J was trimmed by 6 bases and V by 5 bases; bases with no gene match: 21. The germline V gene encodes CDR1 MNHEY and CDR2 SMNVEV (reference sequence). The CDR3 runs 18 residues. CDR3 residues: CASSPPDLYRGTPIEQYF. As DNA, the CDR3 is TGTGCCAGCAGTCCTCCGGACTTGTACAGGGGGACCCCTATCGAGCAGTACTTC.

The chain couples TRBV5-1 to TRBJ2-3, with TRBD2 identical over 7 bases. The CDR3 covers 16 residues. Trimming removed 0 bases from V and 0 bases from J; junction bases left unmatched: 4. Germline lookup yields CDR1 SGHRS and CDR2 YFSETQ. The DNA of the CDR3 is TGCGCCAGCAGCTTGGGAACAGCGGGAAGCACAGATACGCAGTATTTT. Residues: CASSLGTAGSTDTQYF.

This clone has only a few counts. This rearrangement joins TRBV6-5 to TRBJ1-1; 8 bases line up with TRBD1. CDR1 MNHEY and CDR2 SVGAGI come from the germline V gene. The CDR3 extends over 13 amino acids. The junction had 1 base not matched to a gene; V was cut back by 4 bases and J by 3 bases. The CDR3 loop is CASSLQGDTEAFF. The CDR3, as DNA: TGTGCCAGCAGTTTACAGGGGGACACTGAAGCTTTCTTT.

The genes are TRBV6-6 and TRBJ1-2, with a possible D match to TRBD1 (6 bases). Germline V CDR1 and CDR2: MNHNY, SVGAGI (reference sequence). V lost 6 bases, J lost 8 bases, and 10 bases lay in between. This CDR3 region has 11 residues. The CDR3 DNA follows: TGTGCCAGCAGGGACAGTATAGGCTACACCTTC. Its translation is CASRDSIGYTF.

The chain combines TRBV6-1 with TRBJ2-5; maybe TRBD2 (7 bases). There are 15 residues in the CDR3. Trimming removed 3 bases at V and 5 bases at J, with 16 bases between. Germline CDR1 is MNHNS and CDR2 is SASEGT. The chain's CDR3 is CASSEWGGAGETQYF. The CDR3 DNA is TGTGCCAGCAGTGAGTGGGGGGGGGCCGGGGAGACCCAGTACTTC.

The rearrangement joins TRBV9 to TRBJ2-1; D is ambiguous. The V end lost 0 bases, the J end lost 6 bases, and 13 bases lay between the germline ends. This CDR3 is 15 amino acids long. CDR1 is SGDLS, CDR2 YYNGEE, per germline. This CDR3 reads CASSVGSGGSNEQFF. As DNA, the CDR3 is TGTGCCAGCAGCGTAGGTTCCGGTGGTTCCAATGAGCAGTTCTTC.